Below are 2 T cell receptor beta chains sequenced from a single sample in a study of T cells after posttransplantation cyclophosphamide. TCRdb keeps only in-frame clones here, not all; method: immunoSEQ multiplex PCR. The profile shows 11,000 to 15,000 clones, roughly four fifths of them singletons. Sequenced sample: memory CD4+ T cells sorted from PBMCs. The receptor source for this set is a man aged 50-60 years.

This chain uses TRBV11-2 with TRBJ2-7; 12 bases agree with TRBD1. The CDR3 contains 16 residues. The germline V gene encodes CDR1 SGHAT and CDR2 FQNNGV. With 4 bases clipped from V and 7 bases from J, the junction kept 11 bases outside the gene matches. The CDR3 DNA is TGTGCCAGCAGCTCCCGTCCGGGACAGGGGGCATGGGAGCAGTACTTC. Its protein is CASSSRPGQGAWEQYF.

The chain has TRBV4-1 and TRBJ1-1; 9 bases match TRBD1. This CDR3 comprises 17 residues. CDR1 is MGHRA, CDR2 YSYEKL, per germline. The V gene end was trimmed by 4 bases and the J gene end by 8 bases; junction bases not matched to a gene: 17. The CDR3 region is CASSLSPGQGFNEEAFF. As DNA, the CDR3 is TGCGCCAGCAGCCTTTCGCCGGGACAGGGTTTTAATGAAGAAGCTTTCTTT.